Sequencing of this T cell receptor beta chain was carried out in a study of post-analysis software for immune sequencing data. Tagging with unique molecular identifiers was a feature of the TCR beta cDNA libraries. TCRdb processed the PCR reads anew with MiXCR; each CDR3 protein has one entry. The sample yields about 810,000 distinct CDR3 sequences, about 50% seen once. This clonotype was seen more than once but under ten times. Antigen unknown. The junction departs from germline at one end; a sequencing error may be responsible. General study findings and limits: The normalized Chao1 diversity of multiple sclerosis patients was significantly lower than that of controls.

The receptor was derived from a girl under 18 with multiple sclerosis. Sequenced input: blood.

The CDR3 loop reads CSVETGPESQYF. The CDR3 DNA reads TGCAGCGTTGAAACGGGGCCGGAGAGCCAGTACTTC. This chain joins TRBV29-1 and TRBJ2-5; D tentatively reads TRBD1 or TRBD2 (5 bases each). The CDR3 spans 12 residues. Germline loops: CDR1 SQVTM, CDR2 ANQGSEA.